This TCR beta chain was sequenced during a study of brain T cells in children with intractable seizures. Germline V gives CDR1 LNHDA, CDR2 SQIVND (reference sequence). V was cut by 5 bases and J by 6 bases, with 10 bases left in between. This CDR3 has 12 amino acids. Time point defined: blood from clinic visit 5 months post-surgery; TSC patient then seizure free. Before surgery, patients took at least one anti-epileptic drug. Sequenced by immunoSEQ multiplex PCR; TCRdb stores in-frame clones only, minus some. This table holds approximately 330,000 clones, over 90% found once. The chain combines TRBV19 with TRBJ1-1; D uncertain. The sequencing used peripheral blood, collected less than 6 months after surgery. This sequence was found in a boy under three years old with tuberous sclerosis and intractable seizures. Here the CDR3 reads CASSYPESEAFF. The CDR3 bases are TGTGCCAGTAGTTACCCAGAGTCTGAAGCTTTCTTT.